The clone carrying this T cell receptor (beta chain) showed up just once. Trimming took off 5 bases at V and 4 bases at J, with 12 bases between the two ends. Germline assignment: CDR1 SEHNR and CDR2 FQNEAQ (reference sequence). This CDR3 comprises 14 residues. Generated by immunoSEQ multiplex PCR, the TCRdb table keeps only in-frame clones and is missing some. In the table there are roughly 360,000 clones, approximately 87% of which are singletons. This sample stems from a study of blood T cell repertoires in COVID-19. Study summary: Acute-phase and convalescent COVID-19 samples originated in the United States, Italy and Spain.

The TCR originated in a man aged 30 to 45 who had recovered from COVID-19. The sample comprised PBMCs or T cells enriched from blood (not recorded which). V and J are TRBV7-9 and TRBJ2-1; possible D gene TRBD2, 6 bases. DNA of the CDR3: TGTGCCAGCAGCCCCCGACTAGATTACAATGAGCAGTTCTTC. Translation gives CASSPRLDYNEQFF.